This is a list of T cell receptor beta chains from one sample in a study of neurological immune-mediated disorders. TCRdb redid the calling of the 5' RACE reads with MiXCR, one entry per CDR3 protein. The table includes around 70,000 distinct CDR3 sequences, around 4.8% detected once. The sequenced sample was PBMCs. The origin of the receptors is a woman aged 70-85 years with multiple sclerosis. Each CDR3 is given with its conserved first and last residue. D genes are given only for firm matches. Where a row states a size, it is once, few, many or the class of an expanded clone; other rows omit it.

v_call: TRBV20-1
j_call: TRBJ1-2
clone_size: many
d_call: .
cdr3_nt: TGCAGTGCCTCTCCCGGATACGGCTACACCTTC
cdr3_aa: CSASPGYGYTF

v_call: TRBV18
j_call: TRBJ1-4
clone_size: few
d_call: .
cdr3_nt: TGTGCCAGCTCACTCGCGTGGGGACGGGAGTCTGAAAAACTGTTTTTT
cdr3_aa: CASSLAWGRESEKLFF

v_call: TRBV3-1
j_call: TRBJ2-3
clone_size: many
d_call: .
cdr3_nt: TGTGCCAGCAGCCAAAGTCCGGGCACAGATACGCAGTATTTT
cdr3_aa: CASSQSPGTDTQYF

v_call: TRBV9
j_call: TRBJ2-7
clone_size: many
d_call: TRBD1
cdr3_nt: TGTGCCAGCAGCGCCTCCCAGGAGGGACAGGTCTACGAGCAGTACTTC
cdr3_aa: CASSASQEGQVYEQYF

v_call: TRBV15
j_call: TRBJ2-7
clone_size: many
d_call: .
cdr3_nt: TGTGCCACCAGCAGGGGACGGGACCCCGCCTACGAGCAGTACTTC
cdr3_aa: CATSRGRDPAYEQYF

v_call: TRBV30
j_call: TRBJ2-7
clone_size: many
d_call: TRBD1
cdr3_nt: TGTGCCTGGAGTACGAAGACAGGGTCGAAGAACGAGCAGTACTTC
cdr3_aa: CAWSTKTGSKNEQYF

v_call: TRBV5-8
j_call: TRBJ2-2
clone_size: many
d_call: TRBD1
cdr3_nt: TGTGCCAGCAGGGACAGGGGGCTCAGCGGGGAGCTGTTTTTT
cdr3_aa: CASRDRGLSGELFF

v_call: TRBV5-1
j_call: TRBJ2-5
clone_size: .
d_call: .
cdr3_nt: TGCGCCAGCAGCTTGGGAAAGATCCAAGAGACCCAGTACTTC
cdr3_aa: CASSLGKIQETQYF

v_call: TRBV12-3/TRBV12-4
j_call: TRBJ2-7
clone_size: many
d_call: TRBD1
cdr3_nt: TGTGCCAGCAGTTCTGGGACAGAAATGGACTTC
cdr3_aa: CASSSGTEMDF

v_call: TRBV5-1
j_call: TRBJ2-3
clone_size: many
d_call: TRBD2
cdr3_nt: TGCGCCAGCAGCTTAAGGACTAGCGGGATCACAGATACGCAGTATTTT
cdr3_aa: CASSLRTSGITDTQYF